A single sample is the source of the 23 T cell receptor beta chains below, sequenced in a study of T cells in Graves' hyperthyroidism and ophthalmopathy. TCR beta CDR3 sequences were amplified from RNA transcripts. An initial round of RT-PCR targeting the TCR CDR3 relied on the HTBI primer set. One entry per CDR3 protein results from TCRdb running MiXCR on the multiplex PCR reads. The sample lists 550,000 to 600,000 distinct CDR3 sequences, about 14% occurring once. The sequenced sample consisted of blood. Every receptor here comes from a woman younger than 30 with Graves' ophthalmopathy.

This clonotype was found many times. This sequence joins TRBV28 and TRBJ2-1, with 10 positions matching TRBD2. The CDR3 is made up of 17 amino acids. Germline V lookup: CDR1 MDHEN, CDR2 SYDVKM. The V and J ends lost 7 bases and 5 bases, in that order; junction bases with no gene match: 14. The chain's CDR3 is CASNPAGGLSSNNEQFF. In nucleotides, the CDR3 is TGTGCCAGCAACCCAGCGGGAGGGCTCTCCTCTAACAATGAGCAGTTCTTC.

This clonotype was counted ten times or more. The V and J genes are TRBV29-1 and TRBJ1-1; TRBD1 matches at 7 bases. CDR1 and CDR2 (germline): SQVTM, ANQGSEA. This CDR3 contains 16 residues. V lost 6 bases and J lost 1; bases outside the gene matches: 14. Here the CDR3 reads CSVGGSYGTANTEAFF. In DNA form, the CDR3 reads TGCAGCGTCGGGGGCTCCTACGGGACAGCGAACACTGAAGCTTTCTTT.

This clonotype was picked up many times. This chain uses TRBV18 with TRBJ2-1, with 8 bases lining up with TRBD1. V was pared by 3 bases and J by 13 bases, with 8 bases of the junction left unmatched. The CDR3 covers 13 residues. Germline V gives CDR1 KGHSH, CDR2 LQKENI. CDR3 DNA sequence: TGTGCCAGCTCACCCGCGGACAGGGCCCCACAGTTCTTC. It specifies CASSPADRAPQFF.

This clonotype was picked up a small number of times. The gene calls are TRBV7-3 and TRBJ2-7, with D maybe TRBD1 (5 bases). Per the germline V gene, CDR1 is SGHTA and CDR2 is FQGTGA. Trimming shortened V by 2 bases and J by 3 bases, and 11 bases separated the two germline ends. CDR3 length: 14 amino acids. As DNA, the CDR3 is TGTGCCAGCAGCTTATTCTCAGGGAACTACGAGCAGTACTTC. Its protein product is CASSLFSGNYEQYF.

This clonotype was detected many times. This chain links TRBV7-9 with TRBJ2-1; 13 bases line up with TRBD2. The ends lost 2 bases at V and 3 bases at J; junction bases unmatched: 10. The CDR3 totals 19 residues. The V gene's germline CDR1 is SEHNR and CDR2 FQNEAQ (reference sequence). CDR3 nucleotides: TGTGCCAGCAGCTTAACAGGGACTAGCGGGAATGGGGGCTACAATGAGCAGTTCTTC. It is translated as CASSLTGTSGNGGYNEQFF.

V and J are TRBV6-1 and TRBJ2-7; a possible D gene is TRBD1 (6 bases). The germline V gene has CDR1 MNHNS and CDR2 SASEGT. Between the trimmed V and J ends, which lost 3 bases and 2 bases, there was a span of 11 bases. This CDR3 has 14 residues. CDR3 nucleotides: TGTGCCAGCAGTGACCGTCCAGGGGCCTACGAGCAGTACTTC. The encoded protein is CASSDRPGAYEQYF.

The V gene is TRBV20-1, the J gene TRBJ1-6; TRBD1 is a possible D gene (5 bases). Germline lookup yields CDR1 DFQATT and CDR2 SNEGSKA (reference sequence). Trimming removed 2 bases from V and 5 bases from J, with 13 bases in between. The CDR3 sequence is 15 residues long. This chain's CDR3 is CSARNEGPNNSPLHF. DNA of the CDR3: TGCAGTGCTAGAAACGAGGGACCCAATAATTCACCCCTCCACTTT.

V gene TRBV20-1 combines with J gene TRBJ2-7; TRBD1 might be the D (5 bases). V gave up 7 bases and J gave up 4 bases, with 11 bases separating them. This CDR3 is built from 11 residues. The germline V gene has CDR1 DFQATT and CDR2 SNEGSKA (reference sequence). The CDR3 DNA sequence: TGCAGTGGCAGGACACTTTACGAGCAGTACTTC. Amino acid sequence: CSGRTLYEQYF.

This clonotype was found many times. The V and J genes are TRBV2 and TRBJ2-1, with 12 bases fitting TRBD2. The CDR3 is 17 amino acids. CDR1 and CDR2 (germline): SNHLY, FYNNEI. The ends lost 2 bases at V and 3 bases at J; junction bases unmatched: 5. The CDR3 loop is CASSELAGGPGYNEQFF. The CDR3 coding sequence is TGTGCCAGCAGTGAACTAGCGGGAGGGCCCGGCTACAATGAGCAGTTCTTC.

This clonotype was recorded a few times. The chain links TRBV11-3 to TRBJ1-2; 10 bases line up with TRBD1. The CDR3 is 15 residues long. The trim removed 1 base at V and 6 bases at J, leaving 5 bases unmatched. Germline V gene lookup returns CDR1 SGHNT and CDR2 YENEEA. The CDR3 DNA follows: TGTGCCAGCAGCTTAGTTGGGGGGACAGGGGATGGCTACACCTTC. Amino acid sequence: CASSLVGGTGDGYTF.

This clonotype appeared a few times. This chain uses TRBV27 with TRBJ2-2; perhaps TRBD2 as D (6 bases). Trimming removed 0 bases at V and 3 bases at J, with 17 bases between. The CDR3 contains 18 residues. The germline V gene has CDR1 MNHEY and CDR2 SMNVEV (reference sequence). The CDR3 loop reads CASSLSRPWRGDTGELFF. The CDR3 DNA sequence: TGTGCCAGCAGTTTATCCCGTCCATGGAGGGGAGACACCGGGGAGCTGTTTTTT.

This clonotype was observed a few times. CDR3 protein: CATSREGGRNFYGYTF. CDR3 coding DNA: TGTGCCACCAGCAGAGAGGGGGGACGGAACTTCTATGGCTACACCTTC. The chain carries TRBV15 and TRBJ1-2, with D possibly being TRBD1 (5 bases). Trimming took off 0 bases at V and 4 bases at J, with 15 bases between the two ends. Germline V gene data show CDR1 as LNHNV and CDR2 as YYDKDF (reference sequence). The CDR3 spans 16 residues.

This clonotype was seen ten or more times. The genes are TRBV2 and TRBJ1-5, with TRBD1 as a possible D gene (5 bases). Germline CDR1 reads SNHLY; CDR2 reads FYNNEI. The CDR3 length is 14 residues. V gave up 6 bases and J gave up 3 bases, with 12 bases separating them. CDR3 nucleotide sequence: TGTGCCAGCAGCTCCTTCAGGGACAATCAGCCCCAGCATTTT. Its translation: CASSSFRDNQPQHF.

This clonotype was picked up a small number of times. The chain employs TRBV10-3 and TRBJ1-2; 7 bases are shared with TRBD1. Germline values: CDR1 ENHRY, CDR2 SYGVKD. V gave up 7 bases and J gave up 8 bases; unmatched junction bases: 13. The length of the CDR3 is 14 residues. The CDR3 region has the DNA TGTGCCATCACTTCAGCCCTAACAGGGGTAGGCTACACCTTC. Its protein product is CAITSALTGVGYTF.

This clonotype was counted between two and nine times. V usage is TRBV28 and J usage is TRBJ1-1; D might be TRBD1 (5 bases). From germline, CDR1 is MDHEN and CDR2 SYDVKM. The CDR3 is 15 residues long. Trimming stripped 2 bases from V and 0 bases from J, with 10 bases between. The CDR3 sequence is CASSLRFRVNTEAFF. The DNA of the CDR3 is TGTGCCAGCAGTTTAAGATTCAGGGTGAACACTGAAGCTTTCTTT.

This clonotype has a count of ten or more. The chain recombines TRBV20-1 with TRBJ2-1; 12 bases line up with TRBD2. Germline CDR1 and CDR2: DFQATT and SNEGSKA (reference sequence). The CDR3 is made up of 14 amino acids. V lost 6 bases to trimming and J lost 7 bases; unmatched junction nucleotides: 7. The CDR3 protein is CSALLAGGVNEQFF. The CDR3 nucleotides read TGCAGTGCCCTCCTAGCGGGAGGGGTGAATGAGCAGTTCTTC.

The V and J genes are TRBV27 and TRBJ2-7, with 10 bases fitting TRBD1. Trimming took 5 bases from V and 4 from J; bases not matched to a gene: 14. The length of the CDR3 is 17 residues. CDR1 is MNHEY, CDR2 SMNVEV, per germline (reference sequence). The CDR3 DNA reads as TGTGCCAGCAGTCCCTGGGACAGGGGCAGCCATACGTACGAGCAGTACTTC. It yields the protein CASSPWDRGSHTYEQYF.

This clonotype appeared a few times. This chain joins TRBV6-5 and TRBJ1-3; D may be TRBD1 (6 bases). The V gene's germline CDR1 is MNHEY and CDR2 SVGAGI. The CDR3 is 15 residues long. V gave up 0 bases and J gave up 2 bases, with 8 bases separating them. In nucleotides, the CDR3 is TGTGCCAGCAGTTACTCCCGGACAGCTGGAAACACCATATATTTT. It codes for CASSYSRTAGNTIYF.

This clonotype appeared a few times. The rearrangement links TRBV9 to TRBJ2-4; D may be TRBD1 (5 bases). The CDR3 consists of 15 residues. Germline values: CDR1 SGDLS, CDR2 YYNGEE. V lost 4 bases to trimming and J lost 2 bases, with 13 bases between them. CDR3 sequence (DNA): TGTGCCAGCAGCCCTGGCCAGGGTCCCAAAAACATTCAGTACTTC. Translated, it gives CASSPGQGPKNIQYF.

This clonotype showed up just a few times. V gene TRBV11-2 combines with J gene TRBJ2-2, with D possibly matching TRBD2 (6 bases). Trimming took off 5 bases at V and 6 bases at J, with 16 bases between the two ends. Germline-derived CDR1 and CDR2 are SGHAT and FQNNGV. This CDR3 has 15 amino acids. CDR3: CASSVSGVGAGELFF. As DNA, the CDR3 is TGTGCCAGCAGCGTATCGGGGGTTGGGGCCGGGGAGCTGTTTTTT. The entire variable domain, with the rest obtained from reference TRBV11-2 and TRBJ2-2, is as follows: EAGVAQSPRYKIIEKRQSVAFWCNPISGHATLYWYQQILGQGPKLLIQFQNNGVVDDSQLPKDRFSAERLKGVDSTLKIQPAKLEDSAVYLCASSVSGVGAGELFFGEGSRLTVL.

This clonotype has ten or more counts. The chain has TRBV6-1 and TRBJ2-7; 8 positions agree with TRBD2. This CDR3 contains 15 residues. With 6 bases clipped from V and 5 bases from J, the junction kept 12 bases outside the gene matches. Germline V gene sequence: CDR1 MNHNS, CDR2 SASEGT. The CDR3 is CASSSGLAQVHEQYF. CDR3 DNA sequence: TGTGCCAGCAGCTCCGGACTAGCCCAAGTCCACGAGCAGTACTTC.

This clonotype was recorded many times. This chain uses TRBV24-1 with TRBJ1-5; the D is unclear. This CDR3 is 16 amino acids long. Between the trimmed V and J ends, which lost 12 bases and 4 bases, there was a span of 24 bases. In germline, CDR1 is KGHDR, CDR2 SFDVKD. The CDR3 DNA sequence: TGTGCCGCCCTCACTTCCCCCGCGGAGCCAAATCAGCCCCAGCATTTT. It codes for CAALTSPAEPNQPQHF.

The DNA of the CDR3 is TGCGCCAGCAGCTTGCACCCCGAGCAGTACTTC. Translation gives CASSLHPEQYF. The chain carries TRBV5-1 and TRBJ2-7; D unresolved. This CDR3 region has 11 residues. With 1 base removed from V and 6 bases from J, the gap between germline ends came to 5 bases. CDR1 SGHRS and CDR2 YFSETQ come from the germline V gene.